A single sample is the source of the 8 T cell receptor beta chains below, sequenced in a study of technical replicates of blood from a handful of donors. TCRdb keeps only in-frame clones here, not all; method: immunoSEQ multiplex PCR. The sample carries around 71,000 clones, roughly 92% recorded once. The specimen was T cells isolated from PBMCs. These receptors were obtained from a human donor in good health.

The chain has TRBV28 and TRBJ2-1, with D hard to call. The V and J ends lost 3 bases and 9 bases respectively, with 12 bases between them. The CDR3 spans 13 residues. Germline V gene lookup returns CDR1 MDHEN and CDR2 SYDVKM. The CDR3 region is CASSFDAQVEQFF. As DNA, the CDR3 is TGTGCCAGCAGTTTCGACGCGCAGGTTGAGCAGTTCTTC.

The V gene is TRBV6-1, the J gene TRBJ2-3; D unresolved. Per the germline V gene, CDR1 is MNHNS and CDR2 is SASEGT. The CDR3 extends over 11 amino acids. V shed 7 bases and J shed 3 bases, with 5 bases lying between them. For the CDR3, the DNA is TGTGCCAGCACAGGAACAGATACGCAGTATTTT. It is translated as CASTGTDTQYF.

This chain joins TRBV4-3 and TRBJ2-7; 9 nucleotides align to TRBD2. Trimming cost V 0 bases and J 2 bases; bases outside gene matches: 5. Germline values: CDR1 LGHNA, CDR2 YSLEER. This CDR3 has 16 residues. In DNA, the CDR3 is TGCGCCAGCAGCCAAGAGAGGGCTAGCGGGACCTACGAGCAGTACTTC. This sequence encodes CASSQERASGTYEQYF.

The V call is TRBV27, the J call TRBJ1-1; D gene unclear. The CDR3 spans 13 residues. With 8 bases removed from V and 2 bases from J, the gap between germline ends came to 12 bases. Germline loops: CDR1 MNHEY, CDR2 SMNVEV (reference sequence). Written as DNA, the CDR3 is TGTGCCAGCCGATTCCGGGGAAACACTGAAGCTTTCTTT. This sequence encodes CASRFRGNTEAFF.

The V call is TRBV19, the J call TRBJ1-1; possibly TRBD1 for D (5 bases). V lost 3 bases, J lost 0 bases, and 14 bases lay in between. Looked up from germline, CDR1 is LNHDA and CDR2 is SQIVND (reference sequence). The CDR3 is made up of 16 amino acids. CDR3 sequence reads: CASSIMGEGMNTEAFF. As DNA, the CDR3 is TGTGCCAGTAGTATTATGGGGGAGGGAATGAACACTGAAGCTTTCTTT.

The sample holds one count of this clone. This chain joins TRBV7-3 and TRBJ1-2; D gene unclear. There are 14 residues in the CDR3. V gave up 1 base and J gave up 0 bases, with 6 bases separating them. Looked up from germline, CDR1 is SGHTA and CDR2 is FQGTGA. In nucleotides, the CDR3 is TGTGCCAGCAGCTTAATTGCGGCTAACTATGGCTACACCTTC. Amino acid sequence: CASSLIAANYGYTF.

The V call is TRBV28, the J call TRBJ2-7; 14 nucleotides match TRBD2. Germline lookup yields CDR1 MDHEN and CDR2 SYDVKM. J was trimmed by 7 bases and V by 2 bases; bases with no gene match: 7. The length of the CDR3 is 16 residues. CDR3 protein: CASSLGEGLAGEEQYF. The DNA for the CDR3 is TGTGCCAGCAGTTTAGGCGAGGGACTAGCGGGAGAGGAGCAGTACTTC.

The rearrangement links TRBV13 to TRBJ2-7; 8 nucleotides align to TRBD2. The CDR3 covers 17 residues. From germline, CDR1 is PRHDT and CDR2 FYEKMQ (reference sequence). J gave up 0 bases and V 1 base, and 8 bases lay outside the gene matches. The CDR3 spells CASSLERSGTSSYEQYF. DNA for the CDR3: TGTGCCAGCAGCTTAGAACGATCTGGGACTAGCTCCTACGAGCAGTACTTC.